The 6 T cell receptor beta chains in this list originate from one sample, sequenced in a study of blood T cell repertoires in COVID-19 (dated by TCRdb to the early 2020s). Receptor amplification or capture employed the immunoSEQ multiplex PCR assay. Here the immuneACCESS table is served through TCRdb, limited to in-frame sequences with V and J called. Missing clones are a known gap in these copies; in checked studies unresolved V genes cover under half, and the rest lacks a known reason. The sample table shows fewer than 200,000 clones, and almost 80% are seen once. The ten most abundant clones make up roughly a sixth of the sample. Input material: PBMCs or T cells enriched from blood (not recorded which). These receptors originate from a woman aged 50 to 60 who had recovered from COVID-19.

This clone has just a few counts. V is TRBV6-2 or TRBV6-3 and J is TRBJ1-5, with 8 bases that match TRBD1. J lost 7 bases, V lost 0 bases, and 5 bases had no gene match. Germline V gene sequence: CDR1 MNHEY, CDR2 SVGEGT. The CDR3 covers 15 residues. CDR3 in amino acids: CASSYSRTGLQPQHF. The DNA of the CDR3 is TGTGCCAGCAGTTACTCGCGGACAGGGCTGCAGCCCCAGCATTTT.

This clone has only a few counts. V gene TRBV10-3 combines with J gene TRBJ2-3, with TRBD2 as a possible D gene (7 bases). This CDR3 has 16 residues. Trimming pared 8 bases from V and 1 base from J, leaving 19 bases between. CDR1 is ENHRY and CDR2 is SYGVKD in the germline V gene. The CDR3 DNA reads TGTGCCATCGGGGGCGGGGGCTTAGTAGGCACAGATACGCAGTATTTT. Protein sequence: CAIGGGGLVGTDTQYF.

The CDR3 DNA reads TGCGCCAGCAGCTTGGATAGCGGGAGTAGGTCCTACGAGCAGTACTTC. Amino acids: CASSLDSGSRSYEQYF. The chain combines TRBV5-1 with TRBJ2-7; TRBD2 agrees at 9 bases. The length of the CDR3 is 16 residues. CDR1 and CDR2 (germline): SGHRS, YFSETQ. V lost 0 bases and J lost 1; bases outside the gene matches: 5.

This rearrangement joins TRBV6-5 to TRBJ2-1, with 8 bases that match TRBD2. V lost 0 bases, J lost 7 bases, and 8 bases stayed unmatched. The V gene's germline CDR1 is MNHEY and CDR2 SVGAGI. CDR3 length: 16 residues. The DNA of the CDR3 is TGTGCCAGCAGTTACTCTAGCGGGATGGGGGCAAATGAGCAGTTCTTC. Its translation is CASSYSSGMGANEQFF.

The V gene is TRBV29-1, the J gene TRBJ2-5, with TRBD2 matching 10 bases. V dropped 5 bases and J dropped 3; count of bases not matched to a gene: 12. Germline-derived CDR1 and CDR2 are SQVTM and ANQGSEA. The CDR3 length is 16 residues. The CDR3 sequence: CSVHPGASGGKETQYF. The CDR3 DNA reads as TGCAGCGTTCACCCCGGGGCTAGCGGGGGTAAAGAGACCCAGTACTTC.

The CDR3 nucleotides read TGCGCCAGCAGCTTGGACGGGAGGGCCCTCGGCAATGAGCAGTTCTTC. It specifies CASSLDGRALGNEQFF. The rearrangement joins TRBV5-1 to TRBJ2-1; TRBD2 matches 8 bases. The junction had 8 bases not matched to a gene; V was cut back by 0 bases and J by 6 bases. This CDR3 has 16 residues. The germline V gene has CDR1 SGHRS and CDR2 YFSETQ.